These 2 T cell receptor beta chains were sequenced from one sample in a study of blood T cell repertoires in COVID-19. The method was immunoSEQ multiplex PCR; TCRdb's version includes in-frame clones alone and lacks a portion of them. Of tens of thousands of clones listed, 85% to 90% are singletons. The sequencing sample was made of peripheral blood. These receptors all come from an elderly woman with COVID-19, enrolled during active disease.

The chain joins TRBV5-1 to TRBJ1-3; no reliable D call. V shed 0 bases and J shed 4 bases, with 11 bases lying between them. The CDR3 extends over 15 amino acids. The germline V gene has CDR1 SGHRS and CDR2 YFSETQ. CDR3 sequence: CASSLVSGFGNTIYF. DNA of the CDR3: TGCGCCAGCAGCTTGGTCTCAGGTTTCGGAAACACCATATATTTT.

The genes are TRBV2 and TRBJ2-7; 8 nucleotides match TRBD1. This CDR3 comprises 13 residues. Germline CDR1 and CDR2: SNHLY and FYNNEI. CDR3 nucleotide sequence: TGTGCGACCAGCGGACAGGGTGGTCACGAGCAGTACTTC. Translated, it gives CATSGQGGHEQYF.